These T cell receptor beta chains were read from a single sample in a study of blood T cells in healthy people across ages. A single record per CDR3 protein comes from TCRdb applying MiXCR to the 5' RACE reads. The repertoire includes 790,000 or so distinct CDR3 sequences, around half of them detected once, and about a sixth sits in the top ten. The specimen was blood. These receptor sequences come from an elderly man in good health. CDR3s include the opening cysteine and the closing phenylalanine or tryptophan. The order of the fields is V gene, CDR3 protein.

V: TRBV9; CDR3: CASSVEGGRGETQYF
V: TRBV27; CDR3: CASSPGGYIYNEQFF
V: TRBV7-2; CDR3: CASSRGLAGSEQYF
V: TRBV20-1; CDR3: CSARFGGGSYEQYF
V: TRBV2; CDR3: CARRPTRGTGDSPLHF
V: TRBV27; CDR3: CASSLYGPNTEAFF
V: TRBV20-1; CDR3: CSARDAGPTPSREKLFF
V: TRBV28; CDR3: CASSLRAGLAGSEQFF
V: TRBV27; CDR3: CASSLDSLLSYNSPLHF
V: TRBV20-1; CDR3: CSASQLGTGGSYNEQYF